The source of this T cell receptor beta chain is a study of Graves' ophthalmopathy and Graves' hyperthyroidism (dated by TCRdb to 2016 to 2019). With regard to the full study: Peripheral blood was collected at initial diagnosis, prior to any treatment. TCR beta repertoire signatures were used to distinguish Graves' ophthalmopathy from Graves' hyperthyroidism and to predict progression to ophthalmopathy. In total, approximately 130 blood samples were TCR-sequenced: 43 ophthalmopathy, about 75 hyperthyroidism and approximately 17 hyperthyroidism-to-ophthalmopathy patients. A discovery set of 95 to 100 patients (under 45 ophthalmopathy, around 57 stable hyperthyroidism) was enrolled to explore V-J signatures distinguishing ophthalmopathy from hyperthyroidism. For independent validation, a separate cohort was made up of 18 to 20 hyperthyroidism patients plus 17 patients who later progressed from hyperthyroidism to ophthalmopathy. In about 6 hyperthyroidism patients, T-cell repertoires of thyroid tissue and blood were compared. Once sampling was done, hyperthyroidism patients were given methimazole at a starting dose of 30 mg daily, while ophthalmopathy patients were given high-dose intravenous methylprednisolone. The 100 or so discovery patients were randomly split 7:3 into training and test sets.

A patient counted as having stable hyperthyroidism if there was no progression to ophthalmopathy within 18 months of follow-up. Patients with hyperthyroidism were aged 18 to 65 years, had been newly diagnosed, and had a disease duration of less than 2 months. Patients with other autoimmune diseases, uncontrolled infections, pregnancy or lactation were excluded from the study. Diagnosis relied on clinical symptoms, serum thyroxine, TRAb, thyroid ultrasound and orbital computed tomography. Ficoll-Paque density gradient centrifugation was used to isolate PBMCs from around 10 ml of fresh peripheral blood. Total RNA was extracted with Trizol reagent and quality-checked on an Agilent 2100 Bioanalyzer. On the study overall, not on this receptor specifically: No statistical method was used to predetermine the sample size, and group allocation was not hidden from the investigators. Most expanded thyroid clonotypes with frequency above 0.001 were also detected in blood, suggesting blood repertoires may reflect the thyroid immune response. The 13-signature model separated ophthalmopathy from stable hyperthyroidism with approximately 90% sensitivity and almost 84% specificity in cross-validation, and 80%/75% in the test set. In validation, the model predicted ophthalmopathy progression with about 71% sensitivity and 72% to 80% specificity; some 13 predicted patients were CT-confirmed with GO in a median of around 6 months.

This clonotype has ten or more counts. No antigen is known for it. Per-nucleotide qualities are absent, and no much larger clonotype sits a single base away. Including cysteine and phenylalanine, the CDR3 has 14 amino acids. The DNA shown is the 42-base CDR3, in frame from base 1. For CDR1 and CDR2, the germline V gene (reference sequence) lists SGHKS and YYEKEE. V is pared back by 0 bases and J by 3 bases, with 9 bases lying between the germline termini. For repertoire sequencing, TCR beta CDR3 regions were amplified from RNA transcripts. The first round was an RT-PCR using HTBI primers with the Qiagen OneStep RT-PCR kit, and this first round was followed by a second-round multiplex PCR, then size selection and purification. The libraries underwent paired-end sequencing with 100 bp reads on an Illumina HiSeq2000. Processing in the source paper ran as follows. SOAPnuke was used to process the reads, throwing out any read that had adapters, had uncalled bases, had a mean Phred below 15, or lacked an exact constant-primer or identifier match. COPE v1.2.5 was used to merge high-quality paired reads. Each unique nucleotide sequence was defined as a clonotype, and clonotypes were aligned to IMGT TRB V, D and J references with MiTCR v1.1. Analysis was restricted to V-J combinations with a frequency above 0.0001, which covered roughly 99% of repertoires. For each V-J combination, a TCR clonal expansion and chaos score was defined as F50 clonal expansion divided by the chaos observed in the TCRdist matrix. Welch's t-statistics and random forest were used to reduce the features to approximately 13 V-J combinations, which were then used as input to a naive Bayes classifier. The similarity between thyroid and blood repertoires was quantified using the Morisita-Horn index. TCRdb reprocessing: public reads trimmed at Q25 with fastp, clones called with MiXCR, in-frame beta chains kept. CDR3 protein duplicates are merged, each entry listing the most common genes and DNA. TCRdb, not the authors, supplied the V and J calls. The sample contains hundreds of thousands of distinct CDR3 sequences, approximately 21% of them found a single time. The top ten clonotypes cover around 3.2% of the sample.

The sample taken for sequencing was peripheral blood. This TCR was sampled from a woman between 18 and 30 years old with stable Graves' hyperthyroidism. Donor details come from another sample of the same person, matched by shared clones. The sequence is built from TRBV5-5 and TRBJ2-5; too little of a D gene remains to name it. The DNA sequence is as follows: TGTGCCAGCAGCTTGGACGGATTTAAAGAGACCCAGTACTTC. Its product reads: CASSLDGFKETQYF.